The 9 T cell receptor beta chains given below trace back to one sample, sequenced in a study of identical twins. TCRdb independently ran MiXCR on the 5' RACE reads; one entry per CDR3 protein. The sample yields 540,000 or so distinct CDR3 sequences, about a fifth seen once. The same data also contributed to another study, on yellow fever vaccine responses in identical twins.

Sequenced sample: CD4+ T cells sorted from blood. These receptors were obtained from a woman between 18 and 29 years old in good health.

This clonotype has more than one count but fewer than ten. The gene calls are TRBV24-1 and TRBJ1-1; the D is unclear. CDR3 length: 15 residues. The V gene's germline CDR1 is KGHDR and CDR2 SFDVKD. The ends were cut back, 3 bases at V and 1 base at J, with 11 bases in the middle. The CDR3: CATSDQRVGNTEAFF. CDR3 DNA sequence: TGTGCCACCAGTGATCAAAGGGTGGGGAACACTGAAGCTTTCTTT.

This clonotype was counted a few times. The V and J genes are TRBV11-2 and TRBJ2-1; maybe TRBD1 (5 bases). Germline CDR1 is SGHAT and CDR2 is FQNNGV. There are 13 residues in the CDR3. The V and J ends lost 8 bases and 8 bases respectively, with 16 bases between them. This chain's CDR3 is CASFQRGRDEQFF. In DNA, the CDR3 is TGTGCCAGCTTTCAAAGGGGTAGAGATGAGCAGTTCTTC.

The V call is TRBV7-6, the J call TRBJ2-6, with TRBD1 as a possible D gene (7 bases). Germline V gives CDR1 SGHVS, CDR2 FNYEAQ. CDR3 length: 17 residues. V was pared by 3 bases and J by 0 bases, with 12 bases between. The CDR3 DNA is TGTGCCAGCAGCTTGCAGGGGGGAAACTCTGGGGCCAACGTCCTGACTTTC. Residues: CASSLQGGNSGANVLTF.

This clonotype appeared a few times. This chain connects TRBV5-1 to TRBJ2-1; TRBD1 aligns across 8 bases. The CDR3 covers 14 residues. The V gene's germline CDR1 is SGHRS and CDR2 YFSETQ. Unmatched junction bases numbered 8, after V lost 4 bases and J lost 8 bases. The CDR3 spells CASSHEDRVDEQFF. CDR3 in DNA: TGCGCCAGCAGCCACGAGGACAGGGTAGATGAGCAGTTCTTC.

The chain recombines TRBV6-5 with TRBJ2-5; TRBD2 agrees at 8 bases. The CDR3 consists of 15 residues. Trimming cost V 4 bases and J 5 bases; bases outside gene matches: 9. Per the germline V gene, CDR1 is MNHEY and CDR2 is SVGAGI. CDR3 in amino acids: CASSSLGRGAETQYF. The CDR3 DNA sequence: TGTGCCAGCAGTTCCCTGGGGCGGGGGGCTGAGACCCAGTACTTC.

The V gene is TRBV20-1, the J gene TRBJ1-1, with a tentative D call TRBD1 (6 bases). This CDR3 comprises 14 residues. V lost 4 bases and J lost 5, with 17 bases in between. CDR1 is DFQATT and CDR2 is SNEGSKA in the germline V gene (reference sequence). The CDR3 nucleotides are TGCAGTGCTATAACTTCGACAGGTAGGACTGAAGCTTTCTTT. Encoded protein: CSAITSTGRTEAFF.

This clonotype was observed a handful of times. The chain is built from TRBV7-8 and TRBJ2-7; D unclear. The CDR3 is made up of 12 amino acids. Between the trimmed V and J ends, which lost 5 bases and 6 bases, there was a span of 11 bases. Per the germline V gene, CDR1 is SGHVS and CDR2 is FQNEAQ. In DNA form, the CDR3 reads TGTGCCAGCAGCCCGGCCGTGTTCGAGCAGTACTTC. Its protein is CASSPAVFEQYF.

This clonotype has more than one count but fewer than ten. V gene TRBV7-9 combines with J gene TRBJ2-7; 11 bases are a match to TRBD2. The V segment lost 5 bases and the J segment 3 bases; nucleotides outside the gene matches: 6. The CDR3 sequence is 15 residues long. CDR1 SEHNR and CDR2 FQNEAQ come from the germline V gene (reference sequence). The CDR3 region has the DNA TGTGCCAGCAGCCCAACTAGCGGGAGTTACTACGAGCAGTACTTC. Translation gives CASSPTSGSYYEQYF.

J is TRBJ2-1 and V is TRBV7-2, with D unresolved. The V gene lost 4 bases and the J gene lost 3 bases, with 22 bases spanning the gap. This CDR3 has 18 residues. Germline V gene lookup returns CDR1 SGHTA and CDR2 FQGNSA. The CDR3 DNA reads as TGTGCCAGCAGCTCCCATCTTTTAACAACTACAAACTACAATGAGCAGTTCTTC. Protein sequence: CASSSHLLTTTNYNEQFF.